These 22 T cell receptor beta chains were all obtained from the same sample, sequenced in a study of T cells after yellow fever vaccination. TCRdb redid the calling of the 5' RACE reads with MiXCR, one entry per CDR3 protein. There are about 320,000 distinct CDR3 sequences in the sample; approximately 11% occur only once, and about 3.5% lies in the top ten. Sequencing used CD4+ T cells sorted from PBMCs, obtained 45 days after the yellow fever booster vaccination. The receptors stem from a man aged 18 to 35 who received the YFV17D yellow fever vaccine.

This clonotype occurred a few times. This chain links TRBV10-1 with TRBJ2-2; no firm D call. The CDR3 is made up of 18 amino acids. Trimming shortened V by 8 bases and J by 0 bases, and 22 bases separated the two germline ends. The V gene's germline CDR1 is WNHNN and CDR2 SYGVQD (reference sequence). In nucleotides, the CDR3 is TGCGCCAGCGATCCGCACAAATTCCTCAATCCGAACACCGGGGAGCTGTTTTTT. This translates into CASDPHKFLNPNTGELFF.

The CDR3, as DNA: TGTGCCAGCAGTCCCCTTGCAGGGGGAAACACCGGGGAGCTGTTTTTT. Translated, it gives CASSPLAGGNTGELFF. The V call is TRBV6-2 or TRBV6-3, the J call TRBJ2-2, with 7 bases fitting TRBD1. Looked up from germline, CDR1 is MNHEY and CDR2 is SVGEGT. The ends lost 5 bases at V and 2 bases at J; junction bases unmatched: 8. The CDR3 spans 16 residues.

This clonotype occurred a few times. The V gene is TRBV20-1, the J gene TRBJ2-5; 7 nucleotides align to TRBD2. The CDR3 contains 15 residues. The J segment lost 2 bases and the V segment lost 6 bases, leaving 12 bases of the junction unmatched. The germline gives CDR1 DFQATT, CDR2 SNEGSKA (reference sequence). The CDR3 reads CSAPSGGGRQETQYF. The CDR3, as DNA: TGCAGTGCCCCCAGTGGCGGGGGTAGACAAGAGACCCAGTACTTC.

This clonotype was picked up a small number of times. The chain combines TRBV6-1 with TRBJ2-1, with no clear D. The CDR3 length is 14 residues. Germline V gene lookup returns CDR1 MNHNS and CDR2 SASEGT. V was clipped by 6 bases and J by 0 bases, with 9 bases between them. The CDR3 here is CASRLDSSYNEQFF. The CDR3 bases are TGTGCCAGCAGGTTGGATAGCTCCTACAATGAGCAGTTCTTC.

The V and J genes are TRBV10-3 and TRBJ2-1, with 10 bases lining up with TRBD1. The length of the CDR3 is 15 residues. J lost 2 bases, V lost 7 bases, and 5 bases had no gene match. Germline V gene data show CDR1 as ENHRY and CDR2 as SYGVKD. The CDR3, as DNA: TGTGCCATCACTCCCGGGACAGGGGCCTACAATGAGCAGTTCTTC. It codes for CAITPGTGAYNEQFF.

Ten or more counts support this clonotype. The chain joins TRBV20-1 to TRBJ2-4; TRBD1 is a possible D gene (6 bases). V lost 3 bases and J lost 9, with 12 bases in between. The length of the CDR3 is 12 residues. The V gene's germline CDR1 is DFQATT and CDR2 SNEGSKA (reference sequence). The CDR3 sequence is CSASRQAPIQYF. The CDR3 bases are TGCAGTGCTAGCAGACAGGCCCCCATTCAGTACTTC.

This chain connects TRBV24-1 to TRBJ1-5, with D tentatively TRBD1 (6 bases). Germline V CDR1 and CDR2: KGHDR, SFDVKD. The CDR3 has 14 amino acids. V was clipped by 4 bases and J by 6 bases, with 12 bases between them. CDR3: CATSEPGVGQPQHF. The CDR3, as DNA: TGTGCCACCAGTGAACCAGGGGTAGGTCAGCCCCAGCATTTT.

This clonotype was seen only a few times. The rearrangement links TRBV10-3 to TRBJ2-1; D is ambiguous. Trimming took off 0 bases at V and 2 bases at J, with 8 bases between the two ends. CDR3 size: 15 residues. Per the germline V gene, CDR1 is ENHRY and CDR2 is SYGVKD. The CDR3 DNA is TGTGCCATCAGTGAGTCGATGGTGGCCTACAATGAGCAGTTCTTC. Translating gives CAISESMVAYNEQFF.

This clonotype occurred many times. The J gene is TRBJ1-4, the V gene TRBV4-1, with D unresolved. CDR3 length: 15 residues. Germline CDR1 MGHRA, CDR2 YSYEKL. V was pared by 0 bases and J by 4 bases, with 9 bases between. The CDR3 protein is CASSQEWRGNEKLFF. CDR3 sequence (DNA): TGCGCCAGCAGCCAAGAGTGGCGGGGTAATGAAAAACTGTTTTTT.

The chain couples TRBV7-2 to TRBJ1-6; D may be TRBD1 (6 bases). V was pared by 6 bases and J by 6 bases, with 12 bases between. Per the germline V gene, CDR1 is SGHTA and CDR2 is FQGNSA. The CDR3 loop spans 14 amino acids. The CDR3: CASRFDRSNSPLHF. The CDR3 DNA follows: TGTGCCAGCAGATTCGACAGGAGTAATTCACCCCTCCACTTT.

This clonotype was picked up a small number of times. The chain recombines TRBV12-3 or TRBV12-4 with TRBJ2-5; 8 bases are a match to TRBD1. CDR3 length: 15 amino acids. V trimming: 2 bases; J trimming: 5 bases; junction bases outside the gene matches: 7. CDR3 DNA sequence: TGTGCCAGCAGTTTATCGCAGGGGGCGAGGGAGACCCAGTACTTC. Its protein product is CASSLSQGARETQYF.

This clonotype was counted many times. CDR3 protein: CASSLAARTGNGANVLTF. The DNA of the CDR3 is TGCGCCAGCAGCTTGGCCGCGAGGACAGGGAACGGGGCCAACGTCCTGACTTTC. The J gene is TRBJ2-6, the V gene TRBV5-1, with 8 bases aligning to TRBD1. CDR3 length: 18 residues. J was trimmed by 4 bases and V by 0 bases; bases with no gene match: 9. Germline CDR1 and CDR2: SGHRS and YFSETQ.

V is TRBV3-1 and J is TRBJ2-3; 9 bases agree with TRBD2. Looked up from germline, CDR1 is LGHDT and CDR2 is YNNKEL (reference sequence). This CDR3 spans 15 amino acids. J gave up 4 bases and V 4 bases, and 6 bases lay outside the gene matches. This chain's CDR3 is CASSLGTSLADTQYF. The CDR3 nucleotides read TGTGCCAGCAGCCTCGGGACTAGCTTAGCAGATACGCAGTATTTT.

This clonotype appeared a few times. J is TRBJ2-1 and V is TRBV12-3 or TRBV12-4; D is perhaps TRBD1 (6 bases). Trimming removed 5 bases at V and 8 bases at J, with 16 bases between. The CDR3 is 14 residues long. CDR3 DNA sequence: TGTGCCAGCAGTCTAAGACAGGCCCAGGATGAGCAGTTCTTC. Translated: CASSLRQAQDEQFF.

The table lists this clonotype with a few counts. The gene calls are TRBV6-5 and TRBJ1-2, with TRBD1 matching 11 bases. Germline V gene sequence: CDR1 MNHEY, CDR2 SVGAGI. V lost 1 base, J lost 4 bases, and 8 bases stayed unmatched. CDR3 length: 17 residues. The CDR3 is CASSYLGLGTGGYGYTF. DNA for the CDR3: TGTGCCAGCAGTTACTTAGGTCTTGGGACAGGGGGCTATGGCTACACCTTC.

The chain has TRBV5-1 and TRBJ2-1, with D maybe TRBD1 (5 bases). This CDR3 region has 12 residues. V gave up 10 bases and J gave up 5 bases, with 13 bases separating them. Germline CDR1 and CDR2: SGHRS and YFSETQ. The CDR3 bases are TGCGCCTGCCAAGTAGGGGACAATGAGCAGTTCTTC. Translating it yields CACQVGDNEQFF.

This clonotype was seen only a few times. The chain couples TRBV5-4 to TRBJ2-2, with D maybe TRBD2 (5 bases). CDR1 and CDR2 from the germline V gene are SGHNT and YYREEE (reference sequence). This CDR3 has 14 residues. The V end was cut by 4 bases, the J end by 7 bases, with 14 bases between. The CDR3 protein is CASSPRTSFGELFF. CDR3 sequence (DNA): TGTGCCAGCAGCCCCAGAACTAGTTTCGGGGAGCTGTTTTTT.

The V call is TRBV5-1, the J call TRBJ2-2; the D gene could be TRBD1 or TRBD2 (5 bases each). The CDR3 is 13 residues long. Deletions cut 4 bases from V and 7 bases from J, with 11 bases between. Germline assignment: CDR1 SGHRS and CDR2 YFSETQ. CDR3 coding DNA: TGCGCCAGCAGCCCCGGGACGTTCGGGGAGCTGTTTTTT. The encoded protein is CASSPGTFGELFF.

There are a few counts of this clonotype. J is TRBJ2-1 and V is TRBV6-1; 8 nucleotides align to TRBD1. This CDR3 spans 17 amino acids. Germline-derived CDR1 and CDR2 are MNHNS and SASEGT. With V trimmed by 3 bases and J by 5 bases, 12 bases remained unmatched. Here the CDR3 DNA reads TGTGCCAGCAGTGACAAACCCGGGACAGGCTTCGACAATGAGCAGTTCTTC. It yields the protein CASSDKPGTGFDNEQFF.

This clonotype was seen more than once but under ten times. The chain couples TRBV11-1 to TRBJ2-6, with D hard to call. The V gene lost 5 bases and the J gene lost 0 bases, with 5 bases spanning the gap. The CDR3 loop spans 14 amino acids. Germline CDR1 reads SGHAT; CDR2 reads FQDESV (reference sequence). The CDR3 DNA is TGTGCCAGCAGCCCGTTCTCTGGGGCCAACGTCCTGACTTTC. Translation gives CASSPFSGANVLTF.

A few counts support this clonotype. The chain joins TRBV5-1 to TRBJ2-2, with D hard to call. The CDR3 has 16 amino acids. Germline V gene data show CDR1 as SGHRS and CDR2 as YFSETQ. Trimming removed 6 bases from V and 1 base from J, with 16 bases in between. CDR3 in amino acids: CASTPMGRQNTGELFF. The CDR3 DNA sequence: TGCGCCAGCACTCCCATGGGCAGACAGAACACCGGGGAGCTGTTTTTT.

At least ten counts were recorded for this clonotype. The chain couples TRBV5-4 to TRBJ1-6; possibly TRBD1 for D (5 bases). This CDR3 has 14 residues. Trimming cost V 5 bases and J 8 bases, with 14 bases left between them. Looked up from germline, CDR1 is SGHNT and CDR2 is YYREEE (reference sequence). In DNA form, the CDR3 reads TGTGCCAGCAGTTCTCAGGTGGGACATTCACCCCTCCACTTT. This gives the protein CASSSQVGHSPLHF. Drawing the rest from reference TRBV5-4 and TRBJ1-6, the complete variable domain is ETGVTQSPTHLIKTRGQQVTLRCSSQSGHNTVSWYQQALGQGPQFIFQYYREEENGRGNFPPRFSGLQFPNYSSELNVNALELDDSALYLCASSSQVGHSPLHFGNGTRLTVT.